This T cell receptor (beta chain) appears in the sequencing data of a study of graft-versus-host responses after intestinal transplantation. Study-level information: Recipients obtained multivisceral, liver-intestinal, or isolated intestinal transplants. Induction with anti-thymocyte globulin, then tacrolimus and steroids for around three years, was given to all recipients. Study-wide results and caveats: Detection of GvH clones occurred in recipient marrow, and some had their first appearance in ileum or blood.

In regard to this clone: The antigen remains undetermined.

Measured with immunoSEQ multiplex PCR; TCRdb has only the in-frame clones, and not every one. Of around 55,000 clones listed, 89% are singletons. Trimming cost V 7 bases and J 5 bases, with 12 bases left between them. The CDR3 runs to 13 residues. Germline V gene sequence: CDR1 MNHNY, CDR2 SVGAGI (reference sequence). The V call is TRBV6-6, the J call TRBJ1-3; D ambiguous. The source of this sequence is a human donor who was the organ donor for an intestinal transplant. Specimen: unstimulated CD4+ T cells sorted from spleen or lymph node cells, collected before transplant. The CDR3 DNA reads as TGTGCCAGCATGAGGAATGAGAGAAACACCATATATTTT. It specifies CASMRNERNTIYF.